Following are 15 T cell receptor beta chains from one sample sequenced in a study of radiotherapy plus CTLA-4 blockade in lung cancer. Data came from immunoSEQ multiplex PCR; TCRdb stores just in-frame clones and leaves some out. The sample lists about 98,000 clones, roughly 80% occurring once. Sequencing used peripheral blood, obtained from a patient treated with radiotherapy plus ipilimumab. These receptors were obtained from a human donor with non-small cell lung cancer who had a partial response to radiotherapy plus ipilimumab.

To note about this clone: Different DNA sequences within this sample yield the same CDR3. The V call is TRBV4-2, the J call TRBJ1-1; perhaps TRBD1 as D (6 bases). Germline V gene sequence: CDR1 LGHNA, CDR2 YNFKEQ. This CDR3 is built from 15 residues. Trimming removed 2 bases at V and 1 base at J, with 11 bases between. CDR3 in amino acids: CASSQPGQRNTEAFF. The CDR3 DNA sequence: TGTGCCAGCAGCCAACCGGGACAACGGAACACTGAAGCTTTCTTT.

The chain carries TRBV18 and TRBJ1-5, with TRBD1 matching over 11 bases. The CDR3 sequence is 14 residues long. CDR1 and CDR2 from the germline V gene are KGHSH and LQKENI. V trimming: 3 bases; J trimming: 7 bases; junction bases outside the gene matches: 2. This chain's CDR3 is CASSPGTGGQPQHF. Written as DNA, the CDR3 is TGTGCCAGCTCACCTGGGACAGGGGGACAGCCCCAGCATTTT.

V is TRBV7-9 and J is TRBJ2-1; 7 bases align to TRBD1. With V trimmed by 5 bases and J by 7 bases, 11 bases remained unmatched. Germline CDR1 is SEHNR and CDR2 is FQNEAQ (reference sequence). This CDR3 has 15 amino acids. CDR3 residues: CASSPDRLGWNEQFF. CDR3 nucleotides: TGTGCCAGCAGCCCGGACAGGTTGGGTTGGAATGAGCAGTTCTTC. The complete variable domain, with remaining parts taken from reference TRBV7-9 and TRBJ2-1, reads DTGVSQNPRHKITKRGQNVTFRCDPISEHNRLYWYRQTLGQGPEFLTYFQNEAQLEKSRLLSDRFSAERPKGSFSTLEIQRTEQGDSAMYLCASSPDRLGWNEQFFGPGTRLTVL.

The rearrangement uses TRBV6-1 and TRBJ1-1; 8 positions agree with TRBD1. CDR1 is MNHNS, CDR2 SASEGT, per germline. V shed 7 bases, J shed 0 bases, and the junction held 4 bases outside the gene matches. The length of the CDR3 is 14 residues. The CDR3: CASTSGQVNTEAFF. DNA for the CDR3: TGTGCCAGCACCTCGGGACAGGTGAACACTGAAGCTTTCTTT.

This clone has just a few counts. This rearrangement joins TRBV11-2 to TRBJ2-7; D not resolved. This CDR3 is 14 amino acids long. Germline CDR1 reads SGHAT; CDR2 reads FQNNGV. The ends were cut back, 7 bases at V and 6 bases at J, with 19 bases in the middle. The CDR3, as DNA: TGTGCCAGCACCCGAGTCGGAGCCGAGCGCGAGCAGTACTTC. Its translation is CASTRVGAEREQYF.

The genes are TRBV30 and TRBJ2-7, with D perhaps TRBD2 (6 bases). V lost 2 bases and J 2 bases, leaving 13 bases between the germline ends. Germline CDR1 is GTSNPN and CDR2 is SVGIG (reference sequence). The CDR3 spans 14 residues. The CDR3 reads CAWSPRGTPYEQYF. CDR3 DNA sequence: TGTGCCTGGAGTCCCCGAGGGACTCCCTACGAGCAGTACTTC.

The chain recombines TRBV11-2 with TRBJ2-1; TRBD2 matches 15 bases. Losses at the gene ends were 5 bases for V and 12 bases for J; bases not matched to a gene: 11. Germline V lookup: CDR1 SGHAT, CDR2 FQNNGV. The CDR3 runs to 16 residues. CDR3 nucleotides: TGTGCCAGCAGCAGCCCAGGGACTAGCGGGAGGATGTGGCAGTTCTTC. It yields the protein CASSSPGTSGRMWQFF.

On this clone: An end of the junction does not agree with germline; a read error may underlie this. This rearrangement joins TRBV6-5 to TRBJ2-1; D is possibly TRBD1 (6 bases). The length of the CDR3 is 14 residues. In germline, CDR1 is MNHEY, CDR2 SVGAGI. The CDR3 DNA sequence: TGTGCCGGCAGGCCCGGGACAACGTACAATGAGCAGTTCTTC. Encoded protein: CAGRPGTTYNEQFF.

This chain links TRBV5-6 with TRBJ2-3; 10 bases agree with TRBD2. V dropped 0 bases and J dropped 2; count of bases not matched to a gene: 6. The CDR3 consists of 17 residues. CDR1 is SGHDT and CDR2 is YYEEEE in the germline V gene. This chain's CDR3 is CASSLDRLAGVTDTQYF. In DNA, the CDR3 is TGTGCCAGCAGCTTGGATCGTCTAGCGGGAGTCACAGATACGCAGTATTTT.

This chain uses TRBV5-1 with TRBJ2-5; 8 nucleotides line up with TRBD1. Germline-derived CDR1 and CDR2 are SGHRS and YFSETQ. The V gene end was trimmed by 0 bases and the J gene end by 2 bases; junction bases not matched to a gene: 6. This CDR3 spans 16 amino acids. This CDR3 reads CASSLGQGASQETQYF. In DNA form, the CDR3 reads TGCGCCAGCAGCTTGGGCCAGGGGGCAAGTCAAGAGACCCAGTACTTC.

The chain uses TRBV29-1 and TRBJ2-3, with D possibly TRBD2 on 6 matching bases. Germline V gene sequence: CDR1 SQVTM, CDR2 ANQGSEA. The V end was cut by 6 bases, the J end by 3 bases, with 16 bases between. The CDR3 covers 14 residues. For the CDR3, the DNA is TGCAGCGTCTTGGGGAGGCAGGGAACAGATACGCAGTATTTT. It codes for CSVLGRQGTDTQYF.

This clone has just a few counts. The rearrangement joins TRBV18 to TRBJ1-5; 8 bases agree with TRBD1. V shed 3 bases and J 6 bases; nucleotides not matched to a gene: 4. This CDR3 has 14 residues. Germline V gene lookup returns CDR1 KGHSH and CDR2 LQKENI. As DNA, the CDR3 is TGTGCCAGCTCACCCAAGGACAGGGCTCAGCCCCAGCATTTT. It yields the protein CASSPKDRAQPQHF. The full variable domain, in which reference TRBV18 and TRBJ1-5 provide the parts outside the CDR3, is NAGVMQNPRHLVRRRGQEARLRCSPMKGHSHVYWYRQLPEEGLKFMVYLQKENIIDESGMPKERFSAEFPKEGPSILRIQQVVRGDSAAYFCASSPKDRAQPQHFGDGTRLSIL.

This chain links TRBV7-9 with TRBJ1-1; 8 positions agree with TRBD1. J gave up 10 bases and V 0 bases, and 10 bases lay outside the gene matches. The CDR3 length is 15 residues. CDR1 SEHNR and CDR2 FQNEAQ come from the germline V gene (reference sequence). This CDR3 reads CASSLALDRDLRAFF. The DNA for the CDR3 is TGTGCCAGCAGCTTAGCCTTGGACAGGGACCTCCGAGCTTTCTTT.

The CDR3 DNA follows: TGTGCCAGCAGCTTACCAGCGGGAGTCGAGCAGTACTTC. It codes for CASSLPAGVEQYF. The chain carries TRBV5-5 and TRBJ2-5; TRBD2 matches at 8 bases. The J call may not be correct, given that the DNA end is closer to TRBJ2-7. The CDR3 sequence is 13 residues long. Germline assignment: CDR1 SGHKS and CDR2 YYEKEE (reference sequence).

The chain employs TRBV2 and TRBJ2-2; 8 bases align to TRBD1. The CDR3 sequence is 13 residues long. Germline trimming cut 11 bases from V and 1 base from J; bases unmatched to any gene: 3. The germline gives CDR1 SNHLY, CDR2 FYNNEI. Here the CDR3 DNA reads TGTGCCGCCGGGACAGGGAACACCGGGGAGCTGTTTTTT. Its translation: CAAGTGNTGELFF. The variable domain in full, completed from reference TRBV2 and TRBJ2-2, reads EPEVTQTPSHQVTQMGQEVILRCVPISNHLYFYWYRQILGQKVEFLVSFYNNEISEKSEIFDDQFSVERPDGSNFTLKIRSTKLEDSAMYFCAAGTGNTGELFFGEGSRLTVL.